What follows are 10 T cell receptor beta chains derived from one specimen sequenced in a study of blood T cell repertoires in COVID-19. Libraries were prepared by immunoSEQ multiplex PCR; TCRdb keeps only in-frame clonotypes and omits some of them. The data hold over 20,000 clones, with around 82% observed a single time. The sequenced sample was peripheral blood. All receptors derive from a human donor in a cohort sampled during active COVID-19.

The chain combines TRBV15 with TRBJ2-7, with 12 bases lining up with TRBD1. Germline CDR1 reads LNHNV; CDR2 reads YYDKDF (reference sequence). The CDR3 is 16 residues long. V shed 4 bases, J shed 6 bases, and the junction held 10 bases outside the gene matches. The CDR3 DNA reads as TGTGCCACCAGCACCAACACCCGGGACAGGGGGCGCGAGCAGTACTTC. This encodes CATSTNTRDRGREQYF.

In this sample, this clone turned up once. This rearrangement joins TRBV3-1 (or the pseudogene TRBV3-2) to TRBJ1-5, with D possibly TRBD1 on 5 matching bases. The CDR3 consists of 13 residues. Germline assignment: CDR1 LGHDT and CDR2 YNNKEL (reference sequence). V lost 1 base and J lost 9, with 10 bases in between. The CDR3 DNA is TGTGCCAGCAGCCAAGGCCCAGGGTCGCCCCAGCATTTT. It is translated as CASSQGPGSPQHF.

The chain employs TRBV10-3 and TRBJ1-1; no reliable D call. Trimming pared 3 bases from V and 2 bases from J, leaving 13 bases between. Germline V gene lookup returns CDR1 ENHRY and CDR2 SYGVKD. This CDR3 is 15 amino acids long. The CDR3: CAISDPRTGNTEAFF. In DNA, the CDR3 is TGTGCCATCAGTGATCCACGGACGGGAAACACTGAAGCTTTCTTT.

This chain uses TRBV5-1 with TRBJ2-1, with 9 bases matching TRBD1. The trim removed 3 bases at V and 10 bases at J, leaving 5 bases unmatched. The CDR3 runs to 13 residues. Germline loops: CDR1 SGHRS, CDR2 YFSETQ. The DNA for the CDR3 is TGCGCCAGCAGCTGGGGACAGGGTGAGGAGCAGTTCTTC. Its translation: CASSWGQGEEQFF.

V and J are TRBV6-6 and TRBJ2-1; D might be TRBD2 (5 bases). The germline V gene encodes CDR1 MNHNY and CDR2 SVGAGI (reference sequence). The CDR3 extends over 12 amino acids. The germline V and J ends were trimmed by 2 bases and 10 bases, with 9 bases remaining between them. CDR3 region: CASSYEGGEQFF. The CDR3 DNA reads TGTGCCAGCAGTTACGAGGGCGGAGAGCAGTTCTTC.

The chain couples TRBV11-2 to TRBJ2-1; possible D gene TRBD2, 7 bases. V was shortened by 8 bases and J by 6 bases, with 17 bases between the two germline ends. Germline CDR1 and CDR2: SGHAT and FQNNGV. The CDR3 is made up of 14 amino acids. DNA of the CDR3: TGTGCCAGCGGGGGGGCAAGGGATCCCAATGAGCAGTTCTTC. It yields the protein CASGGARDPNEQFF.

The chain joins TRBV29-1 to TRBJ1-1; D might be TRBD1 (6 bases). From germline, CDR1 is SQVTM and CDR2 ANQGSEA. The CDR3 loop spans 15 amino acids. V lost 1 base, J lost 1 base, and 13 bases lay in between. The CDR3 region is CSVEVAGVTNTEAFF. CDR3 nucleotides: TGCAGCGTTGAAGTTGCAGGGGTCACGAACACTGAAGCTTTCTTT.

V usage is TRBV12-3 or TRBV12-4 and J usage is TRBJ1-1, with D unclear. Trimming removed 3 bases from V and 4 bases from J, with 9 bases in between. This CDR3 has 13 amino acids. The CDR3 DNA reads TGTGCCAGCAGTTTTATCCCCGGCACTGAAGCTTTCTTT. Translation: CASSFIPGTEAFF.

The rearrangement links TRBV7-2 to TRBJ1-2, with D hard to call. The CDR3 runs 14 residues. V lost 2 bases, J lost 0 bases, and 7 bases lay in between. The V gene's germline CDR1 is SGHTA and CDR2 FQGNSA. The CDR3 region has the DNA TGTGCCAGCAGCTTAACCGGGTCTAACTATGGCTACACCTTC. The encoded protein is CASSLTGSNYGYTF.

This clone came up once. The chain uses TRBV14 and TRBJ1-2; 8 positions match TRBD1. The junction had 9 bases not matched to a gene; V was cut back by 1 base and J by 8 bases. Looked up from germline, CDR1 is SGHDN and CDR2 is FVKESK. The CDR3 runs 15 residues. CDR3 sequence reads: CASSQGERQGSGYTF. In DNA form, the CDR3 reads TGTGCCAGCAGCCAAGGGGAGAGACAGGGGAGCGGCTACACCTTC.